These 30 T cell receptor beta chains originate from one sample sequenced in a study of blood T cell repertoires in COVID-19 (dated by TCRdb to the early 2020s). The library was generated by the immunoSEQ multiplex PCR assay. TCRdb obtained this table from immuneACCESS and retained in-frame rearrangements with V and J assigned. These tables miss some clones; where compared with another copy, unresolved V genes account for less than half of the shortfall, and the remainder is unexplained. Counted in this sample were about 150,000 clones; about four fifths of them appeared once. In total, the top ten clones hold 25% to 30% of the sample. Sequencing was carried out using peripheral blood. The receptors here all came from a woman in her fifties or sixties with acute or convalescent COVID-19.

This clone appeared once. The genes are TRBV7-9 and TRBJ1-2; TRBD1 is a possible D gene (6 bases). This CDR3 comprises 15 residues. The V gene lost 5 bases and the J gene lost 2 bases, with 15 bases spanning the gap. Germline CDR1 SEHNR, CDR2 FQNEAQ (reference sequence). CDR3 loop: CASSVTGNINYGYTF. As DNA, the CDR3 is TGTGCCAGCAGCGTCACAGGGAATATAAACTATGGCTACACCTTC.

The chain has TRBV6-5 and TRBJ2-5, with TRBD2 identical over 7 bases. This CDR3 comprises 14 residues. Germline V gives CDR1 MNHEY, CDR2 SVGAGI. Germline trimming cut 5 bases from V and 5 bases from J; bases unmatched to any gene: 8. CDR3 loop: CASSLFGRWETQYF. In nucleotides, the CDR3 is TGTGCCAGCAGTCTGTTCGGGAGGTGGGAGACCCAGTACTTC.

The CDR3 loop is CASSTRAYGYTF. The CDR3, as DNA: TGTGCCAGCAGCACCCGAGCCTATGGCTACACCTTC. This chain uses TRBV9 with TRBJ1-2; D remains ambiguous. Trimming shortened V by 4 bases and J by 4 bases, and 8 bases separated the two germline ends. The length of the CDR3 is 12 residues. The germline CDR1 and CDR2 sequences are SGDLS and YYNGEE.

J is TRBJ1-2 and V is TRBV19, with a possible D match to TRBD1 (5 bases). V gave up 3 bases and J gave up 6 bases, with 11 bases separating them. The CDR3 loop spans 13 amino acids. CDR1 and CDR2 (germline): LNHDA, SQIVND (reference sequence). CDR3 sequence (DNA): TGTGCCAGTAGTATCGGAGGGGCCGATGGCTACACCTTC. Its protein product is CASSIGGADGYTF.

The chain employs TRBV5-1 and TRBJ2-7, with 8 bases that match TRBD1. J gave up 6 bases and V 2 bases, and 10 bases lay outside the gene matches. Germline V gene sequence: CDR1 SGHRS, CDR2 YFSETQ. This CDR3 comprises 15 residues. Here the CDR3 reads CASSFESGQGSEQYF. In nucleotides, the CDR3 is TGCGCCAGCAGCTTTGAATCCGGACAGGGAAGCGAGCAGTACTTC.

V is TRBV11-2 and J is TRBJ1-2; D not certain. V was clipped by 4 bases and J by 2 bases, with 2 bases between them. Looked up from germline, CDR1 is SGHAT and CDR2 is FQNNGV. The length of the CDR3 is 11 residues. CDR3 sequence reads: CASSSNYGYTF. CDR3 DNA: TGTGCCAGCAGCTCGAACTATGGCTACACCTTC.

The CDR3 reads CASSESMSMVQSPLHF. CDR3 bases: TGTGCCAGCAGTGAATCGATGTCGATGGTTCAGTCACCCCTCCACTTT. The chain carries TRBV6-1 and TRBJ1-6; D unclear. The germline V gene encodes CDR1 MNHNS and CDR2 SASEGT. V lost 2 bases to trimming and J lost 10 bases, with 18 bases between them. The CDR3 totals 16 residues.

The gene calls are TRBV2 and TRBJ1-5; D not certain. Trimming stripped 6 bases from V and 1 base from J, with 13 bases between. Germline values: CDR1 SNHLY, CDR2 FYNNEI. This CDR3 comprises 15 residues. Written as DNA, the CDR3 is TGTGCCAGCAGAGACTTCTCTGGGAGCAATCAGCCCCAGCATTTT. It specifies CASRDFSGSNQPQHF.

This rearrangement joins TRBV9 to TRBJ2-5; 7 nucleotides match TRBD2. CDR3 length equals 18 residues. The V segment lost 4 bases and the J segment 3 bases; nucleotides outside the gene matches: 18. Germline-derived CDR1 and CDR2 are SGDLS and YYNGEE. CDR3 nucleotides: TGTGCCAGCAGCCCCCGCGGAGGATGGTACGCGGGGGAAGAGACCCAGTACTTC. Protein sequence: CASSPRGGWYAGEETQYF.

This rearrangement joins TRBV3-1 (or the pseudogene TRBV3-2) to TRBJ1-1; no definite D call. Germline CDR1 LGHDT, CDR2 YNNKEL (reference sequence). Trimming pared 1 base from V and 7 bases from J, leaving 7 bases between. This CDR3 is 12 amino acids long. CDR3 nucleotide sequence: TGTGCCAGCAGCCAAGCGGTGAATGAAGCTTTCTTT. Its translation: CASSQAVNEAFF.

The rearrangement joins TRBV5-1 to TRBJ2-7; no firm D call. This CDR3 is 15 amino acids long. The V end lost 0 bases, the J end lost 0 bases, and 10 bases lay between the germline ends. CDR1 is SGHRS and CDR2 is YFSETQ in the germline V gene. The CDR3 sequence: CASSLAGTVSYEQYF. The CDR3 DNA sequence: TGCGCCAGCAGCTTGGCCGGTACAGTCTCCTACGAGCAGTACTTC.

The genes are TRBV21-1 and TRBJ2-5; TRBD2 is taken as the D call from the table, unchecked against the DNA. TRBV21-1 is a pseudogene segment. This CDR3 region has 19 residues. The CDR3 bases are TGTGCCAGCAGCAAAGGTTGTTGGTCCCGCCGGGGGATCAAAGAGACCCAGTACTTC. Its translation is CASSKGCWSRRGIKETQYF.

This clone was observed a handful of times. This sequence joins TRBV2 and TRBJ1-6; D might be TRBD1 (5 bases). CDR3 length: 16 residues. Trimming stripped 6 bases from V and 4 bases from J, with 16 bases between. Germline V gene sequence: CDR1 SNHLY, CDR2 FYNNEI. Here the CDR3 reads CASRASQGIYNSPLHF. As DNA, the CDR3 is TGTGCCAGCAGAGCGTCCCAGGGAATTTATAATTCACCCCTCCACTTT.

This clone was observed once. The CDR3 is CASSSRAQGAFGYTF. The CDR3 bases are TGTGCCAGTAGCTCTAGGGCCCAGGGGGCCTTTGGCTACACCTTC. The chain has TRBV19 and TRBJ1-2; 8 nucleotides match TRBD1. J gave up 7 bases and V 6 bases, and 13 bases lay outside the gene matches. This CDR3 is 15 amino acids long. Germline V gene sequence: CDR1 LNHDA, CDR2 SQIVND (reference sequence). The full variable domain, rest sourced from reference TRBV19 and TRBJ1-2, is DGGITQSPKYLFRKEGQNVTLSCEQNLNHDAMYWYRQDPGQGLRLIYYSQIVNDFQKGDIAEGYSVSREKKESFPLTVTSAQKNPTAFYLCASSSRAQGAFGYTFGSGTRLTVV.

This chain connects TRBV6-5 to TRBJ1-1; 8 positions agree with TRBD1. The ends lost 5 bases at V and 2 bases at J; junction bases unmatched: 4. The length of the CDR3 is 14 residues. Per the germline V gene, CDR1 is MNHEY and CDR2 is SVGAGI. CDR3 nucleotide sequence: TGTGCCAGCAGTCCTCAGGGGGCCAACACTGAAGCTTTCTTT. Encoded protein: CASSPQGANTEAFF.

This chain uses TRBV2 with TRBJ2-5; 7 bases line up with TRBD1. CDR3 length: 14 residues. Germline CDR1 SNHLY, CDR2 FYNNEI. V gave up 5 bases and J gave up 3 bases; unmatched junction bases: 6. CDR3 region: CASSSRQGEETQYF. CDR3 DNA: TGTGCCAGCAGTTCTCGACAGGGTGAAGAGACCCAGTACTTC.

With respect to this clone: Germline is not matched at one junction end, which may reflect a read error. The CDR3 spells CAWSVQETGSQSQHF. CDR3 DNA sequence: TGTGCCTGGAGTGTACAGGAGACAGGGAGTCAGTCCCAGCATTTT. The chain recombines TRBV30 with TRBJ1-5; 7 bases agree with TRBD1. The CDR3 spans 15 residues. CDR1 and CDR2 (germline): GTSNPN, SVGIG (reference sequence).

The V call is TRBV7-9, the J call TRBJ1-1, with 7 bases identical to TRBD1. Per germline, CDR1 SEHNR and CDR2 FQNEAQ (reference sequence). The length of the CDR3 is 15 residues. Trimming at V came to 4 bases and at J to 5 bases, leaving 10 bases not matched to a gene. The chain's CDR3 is CASSSRAGGRTEAFF. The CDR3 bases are TGTGCCAGCAGCTCCCGGGCAGGGGGGAGAACTGAAGCTTTCTTT. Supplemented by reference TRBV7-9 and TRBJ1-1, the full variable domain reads DTGVSQNPRHKITKRGQNVTFRCDPISEHNRLYWYRQTLGQGPEFLTYFQNEAQLEKSRLLSDRFSAERPKGSFSTLEIQRTEQGDSAMYLCASSSRAGGRTEAFFGQGTRLTVV.

The CDR3 here is CASRPDRAPLHF. DNA for the CDR3: TGTGCCAGCAGGCCGGACAGGGCGCCCCTCCACTTT. The chain joins TRBV7-9 to TRBJ1-6; 8 bases line up with TRBD1. The CDR3 covers 12 residues. Trimming took 6 bases from V and 13 from J; bases not matched to a gene: 5. The germline CDR1 and CDR2 sequences are SEHNR and FQNEAQ (reference sequence).

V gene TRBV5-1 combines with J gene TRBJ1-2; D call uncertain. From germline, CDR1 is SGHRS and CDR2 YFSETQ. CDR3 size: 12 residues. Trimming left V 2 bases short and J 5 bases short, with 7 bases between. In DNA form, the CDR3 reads TGCGCCAGCAGCTTAGAGGGTTATGGCTACACCTTC. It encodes CASSLEGYGYTF.

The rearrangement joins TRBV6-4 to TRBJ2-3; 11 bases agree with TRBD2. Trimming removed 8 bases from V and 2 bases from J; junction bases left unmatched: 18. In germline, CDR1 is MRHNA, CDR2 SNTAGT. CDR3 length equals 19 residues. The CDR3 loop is CASPEVIAGGSNNTDTQYF. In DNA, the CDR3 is TGTGCCAGCCCGGAAGTCATAGCGGGGGGGAGTAACAACACAGATACGCAGTATTTT.

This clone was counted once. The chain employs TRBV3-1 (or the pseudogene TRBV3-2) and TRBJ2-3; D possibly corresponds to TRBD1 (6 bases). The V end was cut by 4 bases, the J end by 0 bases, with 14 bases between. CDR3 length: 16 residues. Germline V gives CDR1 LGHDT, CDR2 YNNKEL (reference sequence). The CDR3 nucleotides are TGTGCCAGCAGCCGAACCGGGACAACTAGCACAGATACGCAGTATTTT. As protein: CASSRTGTTSTDTQYF.

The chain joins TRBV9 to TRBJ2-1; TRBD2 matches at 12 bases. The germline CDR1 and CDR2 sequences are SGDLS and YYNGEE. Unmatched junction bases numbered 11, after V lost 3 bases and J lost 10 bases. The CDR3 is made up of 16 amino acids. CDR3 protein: CASSAGLAGRQGEQFF. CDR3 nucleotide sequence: TGTGCCAGCAGCGCCGGACTAGCGGGGCGTCAAGGGGAGCAGTTCTTC.

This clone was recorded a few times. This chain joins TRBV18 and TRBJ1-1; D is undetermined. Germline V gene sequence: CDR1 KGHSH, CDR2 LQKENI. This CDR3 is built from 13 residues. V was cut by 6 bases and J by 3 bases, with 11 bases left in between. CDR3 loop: CASSAFTDTEAFF. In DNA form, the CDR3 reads TGTGCCAGCTCCGCCTTTACAGACACTGAAGCTTTCTTT.

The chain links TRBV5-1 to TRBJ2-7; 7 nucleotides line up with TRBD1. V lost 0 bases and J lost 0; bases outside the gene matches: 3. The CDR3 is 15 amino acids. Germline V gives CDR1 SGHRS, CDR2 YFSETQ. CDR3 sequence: CASSLVTGSSYEQYF. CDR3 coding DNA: TGCGCCAGCAGCTTGGTGACAGGGAGCTCCTACGAGCAGTACTTC. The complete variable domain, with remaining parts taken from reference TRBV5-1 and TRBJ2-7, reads KAGVTQTPRYLIKTRGQQVTLSCSPISGHRSVSWYQQTPGQGLQFLFEYFSETQRNKGNFPGRFSGRQFSNSRSEMNVSTLELGDSALYLCASSLVTGSSYEQYFGPGTRLTVT.

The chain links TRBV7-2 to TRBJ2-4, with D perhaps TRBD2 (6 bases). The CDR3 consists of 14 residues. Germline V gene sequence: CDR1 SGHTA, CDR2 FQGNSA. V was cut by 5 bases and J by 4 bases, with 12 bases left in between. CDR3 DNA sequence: TGTGCCAGCAGCCCAAGACTAGGGAAAAACATTCAGTACTTC. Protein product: CASSPRLGKNIQYF.

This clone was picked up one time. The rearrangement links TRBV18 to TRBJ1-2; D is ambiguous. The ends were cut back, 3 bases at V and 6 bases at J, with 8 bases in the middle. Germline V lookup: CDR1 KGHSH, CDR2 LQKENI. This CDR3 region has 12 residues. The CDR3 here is CASSPVGDGYTF. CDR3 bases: TGTGCCAGCTCACCGGTCGGTGATGGCTACACCTTC.

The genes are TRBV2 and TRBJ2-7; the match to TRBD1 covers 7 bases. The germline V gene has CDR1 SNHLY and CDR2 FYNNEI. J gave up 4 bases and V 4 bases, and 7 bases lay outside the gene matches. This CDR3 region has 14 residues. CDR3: CASSAGQTGYEQYF. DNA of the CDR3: TGTGCCAGCAGTGCTGGACAGACAGGGTACGAGCAGTACTTC.

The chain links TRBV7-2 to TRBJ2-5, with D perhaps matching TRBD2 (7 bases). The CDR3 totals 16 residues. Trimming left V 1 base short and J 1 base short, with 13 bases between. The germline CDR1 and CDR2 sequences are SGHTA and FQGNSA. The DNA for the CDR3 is TGTGCCAGCAGCTTAGGGCGGGGGCCCTCCCAAGAGACCCAGTACTTC. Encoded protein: CASSLGRGPSQETQYF.

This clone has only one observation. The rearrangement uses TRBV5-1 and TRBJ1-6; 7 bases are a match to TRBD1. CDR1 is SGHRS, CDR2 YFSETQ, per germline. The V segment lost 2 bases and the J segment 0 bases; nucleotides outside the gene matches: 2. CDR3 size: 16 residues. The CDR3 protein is CASSFRGTSYNSPLHF. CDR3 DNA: TGCGCCAGCAGCTTCAGGGGGACCTCCTATAATTCACCCCTCCACTTT.